A few counts support the clone carrying this TCR beta chain. Its antigen is unknown. The sample is drawn from a study of T-cell memory formation after mild COVID-19. The TCR alpha and TCR beta cDNA libraries, bearing sample barcodes and UMIs, were generated by 5'RACE using constant-segment primers. MiXCR was run by TCRdb on the 5' RACE reads, yielding one entry per CDR3 protein. The repertoire consists of more than 75,000 distinct CDR3 sequences, with around 14% occurring once and the leading ten covering under 35%. Study-level results: Certain responding clones were present in pre-infection memory, suggesting participation of cross-reactive memory. A balance of CD4 and CD8 characterized clones contracting day 15 to 85, whereas later expanders leaned CD4+. Clones that contracted clustered mainly in CM and EM if CD4+ and in EMRA if CD8+.

The sequence was collected from an adult woman who had mild COVID-19 (a few samples of this study predate the infection). Cell type and time point are not known. Sample: PBMCs or a T cell subset sorted from them (not recorded which).

CDR3 loop: CASSQAGHTEAFF. The CDR3 DNA reads as TGTGCCAGCAGCCAAGCAGGGCACACTGAAGCTTTCTTT. This chain links TRBV14 with TRBJ1-1; a weak D match, TRBD1 (5 bases). There are 13 residues in the CDR3. V was cut by 1 base and J by 3 bases, with 6 bases left in between. CDR1 and CDR2 (germline): SGHDN, FVKESK.